This passage covers 17 T cell receptor beta chains from one sample sequenced in a study of identical twins. TCRdb independently ran MiXCR on the 5' RACE reads; one entry per CDR3 protein. Seen here are 470,000 or so distinct CDR3 sequences, roughly 24% observed once, and the top ten hold about 2.7%. Separately, the same data were catalogued under a study of T cells expressing NK-cell markers.

Sequencing was carried out using CD4+ T cells sorted from blood. These receptors were obtained from a young woman in good health.

The rearrangement uses TRBV10-2 and TRBJ2-7; D possibly corresponds to TRBD2 (5 bases). The CDR3 covers 15 residues. Germline CDR1 reads WSHSY; CDR2 reads SAAADI. V was pared by 7 bases and J by 0 bases, with 16 bases between. The CDR3 sequence is CASTSLGSLSYEQYF. CDR3 sequence (DNA): TGCGCCAGCACCTCACTAGGATCCCTCTCCTACGAGCAGTACTTC.

This clonotype has only a few counts. The rearrangement uses TRBV20-1 and TRBJ1-6; weak D call: TRBD1 (5 bases). The germline V and J ends were trimmed by 0 bases and 5 bases, with 11 bases remaining between them. Germline-derived CDR1 and CDR2 are DFQATT and SNEGSKA (reference sequence). The CDR3 length is 15 residues. CDR3 bases: TGCAGTGCTAGAGATATATCAGGGAATAATTCACCCCTCCACTTT. Translated: CSARDISGNNSPLHF.

This clonotype was observed a handful of times. The chain has TRBV20-1 and TRBJ2-2; D is perhaps TRBD1 (5 bases). Germline V gene data show CDR1 as DFQATT and CDR2 as SNEGSKA (reference sequence). CDR3 length equals 13 residues. V lost 2 bases and J lost 5, with 9 bases in between. The CDR3 loop is CSARQGRTGELFF. The CDR3 DNA reads as TGCAGTGCTAGACAGGGCCGGACCGGGGAGCTGTTTTTT.

In this sample, this clonotype turned up a few times. The chain links TRBV7-9 to TRBJ1-5; possibly TRBD1 for D (5 bases). This CDR3 has 14 residues. Trimming took off 9 bases at V and 3 bases at J, with 15 bases between the two ends. Per the germline V gene, CDR1 is SEHNR and CDR2 is FQNEAQ (reference sequence). CDR3 DNA: TGTGCCAGTACCCCAGGGACGGACAATCAGCCCCAGCATTTT. Encoded protein: CASTPGTDNQPQHF.

This clonotype appeared many times. This chain joins TRBV19 and TRBJ1-5; D is unclear. V was trimmed by 6 bases and J by 3 bases, leaving 9 bases between them. Germline-derived CDR1 and CDR2 are LNHDA and SQIVND (reference sequence). The CDR3 contains 13 residues. Here the CDR3 reads CASSDGINQPQHF. CDR3 DNA: TGTGCCAGTAGCGACGGAATCAATCAGCCCCAGCATTTT.

This clonotype was detected only a few times. This chain links TRBV18 with TRBJ2-3; TRBD1 aligns across 7 bases. The CDR3 extends over 15 amino acids. V shed 3 bases and J 2 bases; nucleotides not matched to a gene: 5. Germline CDR1 is KGHSH and CDR2 is LQKENI. This chain's CDR3 is CASSPIQGITDTQYF. In nucleotides, the CDR3 is TGTGCCAGCTCACCTATACAGGGGATCACAGATACGCAGTATTTT. The full variable domain, completed using reference TRBV18 and TRBJ2-3, is NAGVMQNPRHLVRRRGQEARLRCSPMKGHSHVYWYRQLPEEGLKFMVYLQKENIIDESGMPKERFSAEFPKEGPSILRIQQVVRGDSAAYFCASSPIQGITDTQYFGPGTRLTVL.

This clonotype was observed a handful of times. V is TRBV20-1 and J is TRBJ2-3; D possibly matches TRBD1 or TRBD2 (5 bases each). Looked up from germline, CDR1 is DFQATT and CDR2 is SNEGSKA (reference sequence). This CDR3 has 14 residues. The CDR3 nucleotides are TGCAGCCCTAAAACCGGGACCCTGGGAGATACGCAGTATTTT. Its protein is CSPKTGTLGDTQYF.

This clonotype was observed many times. The chain uses TRBV12-3 or TRBV12-4 and TRBJ1-2; D unclear. The V gene lost 2 bases and the J gene lost 7 bases, with 8 bases spanning the gap. The length of the CDR3 is 12 residues. This chain's CDR3 is CASSLTASGYTF. The CDR3 DNA sequence: TGTGCCAGCAGTTTAACAGCATCTGGCTACACCTTC.

The chain recombines TRBV18 with TRBJ2-3; tentatively, D is TRBD2 (6 bases). The CDR3 length is 17 residues. V lost 1 base, J lost 0 bases, and 14 bases lay in between. Germline V gene data show CDR1 as KGHSH and CDR2 as LQKENI. The DNA for the CDR3 is TGTGCCAGCTCACCACTTGGGCGAGGAGGGAGCACAGATACGCAGTATTTT. Its translation: CASSPLGRGGSTDTQYF.

The chain links TRBV6-1 to TRBJ2-1; 12 nucleotides match TRBD2. The germline V gene encodes CDR1 MNHNS and CDR2 SASEGT. There are 14 residues in the CDR3. Unmatched junction bases numbered 10, after V lost 5 bases and J lost 14 bases. The CDR3 reads CASSPTSGSFREFF. CDR3 DNA sequence: TGTGCCAGCAGTCCGACTAGCGGGAGCTTTCGGGAGTTCTTC.

This chain links TRBV7-9 with TRBJ2-7; the D call may be TRBD1 or TRBD2 (6 bases each). Per germline, CDR1 SEHNR and CDR2 FQNEAQ (reference sequence). Trimming stripped 5 bases from V and 6 bases from J, with 17 bases between. This CDR3 region has 14 residues. CDR3 sequence (DNA): TGTGCCAGCAGCGTCGAAGGGGGGAGGACCGAGCAGTACTTC. The encoded protein is CASSVEGGRTEQYF.

This clonotype was counted a few times. The rearrangement uses TRBV20-1 and TRBJ2-3; D unresolved. The CDR3 totals 16 residues. The germline V and J ends were trimmed by 8 bases and 4 bases, with 25 bases remaining between them. Germline loops: CDR1 DFQATT, CDR2 SNEGSKA (reference sequence). The CDR3 reads CSYTTQDPPFPDTQYF. CDR3 DNA: TGCAGTTACACCACCCAAGACCCGCCCTTCCCAGATACGCAGTATTTT.

The V gene is TRBV5-5, the J gene TRBJ2-7; D ambiguous. The CDR3 totals 17 residues. Germline V gene lookup returns CDR1 SGHKS and CDR2 YYEKEE (reference sequence). V gave up 3 bases and J gave up 0 bases, with 19 bases separating them. The CDR3 region is CASSSDLMDLSSYEQYF. The DNA for the CDR3 is TGTGCCAGCAGCTCCGACTTAATGGATCTAAGCTCCTACGAGCAGTACTTC.

The V gene is TRBV18, the J gene TRBJ1-6; D ambiguous. V shed 4 bases and J shed 11 bases, with 12 bases lying between them. Germline V gene data show CDR1 as KGHSH and CDR2 as LQKENI. The CDR3 contains 13 residues. The CDR3, as DNA: TGTGCCAGCTCACTGATAGGCCAACCACCCCTCCACTTT. It is translated as CASSLIGQPPLHF.

This clonotype showed up just a few times. The chain uses TRBV10-3 and TRBJ2-7, with D tentatively TRBD2 (5 bases). The germline V gene has CDR1 ENHRY and CDR2 SYGVKD. V was trimmed by 10 bases and J by 3 bases, leaving 22 bases between them. CDR3 length equals 15 residues. This CDR3 is CATQGLAGTSYEQYF. As DNA, the CDR3 is TGTGCCACCCAAGGTCTGGCGGGTACGAGCTACGAGCAGTACTTC.

V usage is TRBV20-1 and J usage is TRBJ2-7, with 11 positions matching TRBD2. V shed 6 bases, J shed 2 bases, and the junction held 6 bases outside the gene matches. The CDR3 length is 14 residues. Germline V lookup: CDR1 DFQATT, CDR2 SNEGSKA (reference sequence). CDR3 sequence reads: CSAQLAGGTYEQYF. The CDR3 DNA follows: TGCAGTGCGCAGCTAGCGGGGGGAACCTACGAGCAGTACTTC.

V gene TRBV3-1 combines with J gene TRBJ2-1; D possibly corresponds to TRBD1 (7 bases). In germline, CDR1 is LGHDT, CDR2 YNNKEL (reference sequence). V was shortened by 5 bases and J by 9 bases, with 20 bases between the two germline ends. This CDR3 has 15 residues. The CDR3 sequence: CASSEARRGHFEQFF. The CDR3 DNA reads TGTGCCAGCAGCGAAGCTCGGAGGGGGCATTTTGAGCAGTTCTTC.